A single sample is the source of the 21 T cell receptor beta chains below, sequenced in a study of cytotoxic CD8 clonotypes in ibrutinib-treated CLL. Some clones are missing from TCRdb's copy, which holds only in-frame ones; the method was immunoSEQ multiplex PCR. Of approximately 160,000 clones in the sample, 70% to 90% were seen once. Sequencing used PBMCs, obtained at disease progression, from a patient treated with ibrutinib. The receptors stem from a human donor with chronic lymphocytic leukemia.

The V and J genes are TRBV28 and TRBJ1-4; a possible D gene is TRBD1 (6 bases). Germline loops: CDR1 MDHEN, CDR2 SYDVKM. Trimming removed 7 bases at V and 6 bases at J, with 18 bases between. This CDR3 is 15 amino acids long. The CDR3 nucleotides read TGTGCCAGCACTCCCTCAGGGGTACATGATGAAAAACTGTTTTTT. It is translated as CASTPSGVHDEKLFF.

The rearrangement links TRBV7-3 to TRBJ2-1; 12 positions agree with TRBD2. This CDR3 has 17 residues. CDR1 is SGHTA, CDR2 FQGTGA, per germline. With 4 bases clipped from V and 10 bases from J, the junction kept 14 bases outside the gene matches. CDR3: CASSSELAGGPRGEQFF. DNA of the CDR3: TGTGCCAGCAGCTCGGAACTAGCGGGAGGCCCCCGAGGGGAGCAGTTCTTC.

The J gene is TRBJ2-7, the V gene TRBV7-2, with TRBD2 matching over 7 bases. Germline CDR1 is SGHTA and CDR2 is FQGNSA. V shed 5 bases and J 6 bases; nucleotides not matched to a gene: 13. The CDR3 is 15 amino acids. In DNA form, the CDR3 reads TGTGCCAGCAGCCGAATGCTGCGGGAGTCGGGCGAGCAGTACTTC. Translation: CASSRMLRESGEQYF.

This CDR3 reads CASSATRRGGSTDTQYF. As DNA, the CDR3 is TGTGCCAGCAGCGCAACCCGGAGGGGGGGTAGCACAGATACGCAGTATTTT. This chain uses TRBV9 with TRBJ2-3, with D perhaps matching TRBD2 (7 bases). CDR1 is SGDLS and CDR2 is YYNGEE in the germline V gene. V was shortened by 3 bases and J by 0 bases, with 17 bases between the two germline ends. The CDR3 extends over 17 amino acids.

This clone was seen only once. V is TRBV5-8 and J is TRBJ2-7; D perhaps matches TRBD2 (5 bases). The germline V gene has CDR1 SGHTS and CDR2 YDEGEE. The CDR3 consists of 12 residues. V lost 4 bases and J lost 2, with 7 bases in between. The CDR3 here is CASSPGTYEQYF. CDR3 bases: TGTGCCAGCAGCCCGGGGACCTACGAGCAGTACTTC.

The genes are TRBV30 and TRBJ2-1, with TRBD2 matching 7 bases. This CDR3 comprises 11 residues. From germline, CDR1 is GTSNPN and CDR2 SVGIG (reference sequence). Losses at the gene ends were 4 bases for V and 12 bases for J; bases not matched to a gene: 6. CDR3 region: CAWTLRETQFF. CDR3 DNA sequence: TGTGCCTGGACACTGCGGGAGACGCAGTTCTTC.

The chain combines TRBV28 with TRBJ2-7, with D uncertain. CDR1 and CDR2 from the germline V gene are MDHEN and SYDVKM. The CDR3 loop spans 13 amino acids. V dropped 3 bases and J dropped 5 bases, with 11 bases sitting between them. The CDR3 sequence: CASSFLAINEQYF. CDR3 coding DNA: TGTGCCAGCAGTTTTCTCGCGATAAACGAGCAGTACTTC.

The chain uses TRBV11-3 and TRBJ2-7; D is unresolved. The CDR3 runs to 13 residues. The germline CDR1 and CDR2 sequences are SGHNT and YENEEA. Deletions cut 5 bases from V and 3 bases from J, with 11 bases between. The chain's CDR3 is CASSKNTFYEQYF. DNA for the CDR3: TGTGCCAGCAGCAAGAATACCTTCTACGAGCAGTACTTC.

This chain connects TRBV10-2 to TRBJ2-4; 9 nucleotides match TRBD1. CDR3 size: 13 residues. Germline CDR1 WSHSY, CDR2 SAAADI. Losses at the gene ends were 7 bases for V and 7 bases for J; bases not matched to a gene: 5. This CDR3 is CASTYGQGNIQYF. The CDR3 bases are TGCGCCAGCACCTACGGACAGGGGAACATTCAGTACTTC.

The CDR3 nucleotides read TGTGCCAGCAGTCAGACCCGAGCCGGTAATGAAAAACTGTTTTTT. Amino acid sequence: CASSQTRAGNEKLFF. V is TRBV2 and J is TRBJ1-4; no definite D call. Germline loops: CDR1 SNHLY, CDR2 FYNNEI. V gave up 5 bases and J gave up 4 bases, with 14 bases separating them. The CDR3 spans 15 residues. Using reference TRBV2 and TRBJ1-4 for the parts outside the CDR3, the full variable domain is EPEVTQTPSHQVTQMGQEVILRCVPISNHLYFYWYRQILGQKVEFLVSFYNNEISEKSEIFDDQFSVERPDGSNFTLKIRSTKLEDSAMYFCASSQTRAGNEKLFFGSGTQLSVL.

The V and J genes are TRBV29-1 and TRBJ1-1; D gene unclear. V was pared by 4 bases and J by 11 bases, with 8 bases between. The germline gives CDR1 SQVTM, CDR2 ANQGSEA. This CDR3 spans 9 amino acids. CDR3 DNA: TGCAGCGTTGTCCCCGGGGCTTTCTTT. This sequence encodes CSVVPGAFF.

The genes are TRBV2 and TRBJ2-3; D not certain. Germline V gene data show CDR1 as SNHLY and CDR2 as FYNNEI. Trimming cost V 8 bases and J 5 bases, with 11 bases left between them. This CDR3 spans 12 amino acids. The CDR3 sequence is CASGYSGDTQYF. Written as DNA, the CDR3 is TGTGCCAGCGGCTATTCTGGAGATACGCAGTATTTT.

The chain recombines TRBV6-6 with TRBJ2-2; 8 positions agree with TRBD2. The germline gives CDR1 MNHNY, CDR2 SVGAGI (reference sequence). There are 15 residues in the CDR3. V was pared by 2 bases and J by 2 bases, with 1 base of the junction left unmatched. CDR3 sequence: CASSYTSGNTGELFF. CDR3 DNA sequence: TGTGCCAGCAGTTACACTAGCGGTAACACCGGGGAGCTGTTTTTT.

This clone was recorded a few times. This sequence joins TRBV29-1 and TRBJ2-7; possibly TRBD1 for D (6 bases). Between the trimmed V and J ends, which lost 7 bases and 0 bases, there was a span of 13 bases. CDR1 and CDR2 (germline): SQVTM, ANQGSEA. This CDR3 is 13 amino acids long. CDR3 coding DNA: TGCAGCGCCCAACCGACAGGCTCCTACGAGCAGTACTTC. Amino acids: CSAQPTGSYEQYF.

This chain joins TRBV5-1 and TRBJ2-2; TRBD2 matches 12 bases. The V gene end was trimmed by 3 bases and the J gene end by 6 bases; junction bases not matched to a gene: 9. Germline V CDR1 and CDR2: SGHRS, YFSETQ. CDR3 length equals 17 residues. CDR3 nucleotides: TGCGCCAGCAGCTCGCAGACTAGCGGGAGTGTTTCCGGGGAGCTGTTTTTT. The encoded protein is CASSSQTSGSVSGELFF.

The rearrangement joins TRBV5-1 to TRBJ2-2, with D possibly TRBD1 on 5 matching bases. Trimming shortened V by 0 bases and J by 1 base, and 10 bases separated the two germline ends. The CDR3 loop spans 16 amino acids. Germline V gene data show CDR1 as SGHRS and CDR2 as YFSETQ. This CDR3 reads CASSLDPGWNTGELFF. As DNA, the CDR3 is TGCGCCAGCAGCTTGGACCCAGGGTGGAACACCGGGGAGCTGTTTTTT.

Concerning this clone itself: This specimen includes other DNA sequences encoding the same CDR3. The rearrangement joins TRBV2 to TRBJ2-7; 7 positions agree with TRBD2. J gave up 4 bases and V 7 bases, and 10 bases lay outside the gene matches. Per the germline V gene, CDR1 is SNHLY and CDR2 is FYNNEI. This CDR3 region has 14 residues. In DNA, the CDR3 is TGTGCCAGCAACCGATTAGCGGGCCTTTACGAGCAGTACTTC. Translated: CASNRLAGLYEQYF.

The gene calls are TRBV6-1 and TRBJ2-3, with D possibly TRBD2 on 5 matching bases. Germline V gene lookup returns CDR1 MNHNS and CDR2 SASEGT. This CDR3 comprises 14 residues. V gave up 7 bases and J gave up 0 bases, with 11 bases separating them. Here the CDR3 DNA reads TGTGCCAGCAACCTAGCACAGAGCACAGATACGCAGTATTTT. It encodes CASNLAQSTDTQYF.

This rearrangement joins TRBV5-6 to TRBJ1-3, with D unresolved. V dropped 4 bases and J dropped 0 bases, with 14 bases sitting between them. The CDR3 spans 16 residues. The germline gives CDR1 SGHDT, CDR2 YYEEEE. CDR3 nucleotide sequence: TGTGCCAGCAGCCCCCGATCTGTCGTCTCTGGAAACACCATATATTTT. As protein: CASSPRSVVSGNTIYF.

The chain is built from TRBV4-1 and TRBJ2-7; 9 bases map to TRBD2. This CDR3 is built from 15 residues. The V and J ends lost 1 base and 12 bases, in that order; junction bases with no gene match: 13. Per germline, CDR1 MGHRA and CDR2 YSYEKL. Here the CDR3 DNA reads TGCGCCAGCAGCCAAGTCCCGCCTTTAGCGGGAGAATCGTACTTC. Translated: CASSQVPPLAGESYF.

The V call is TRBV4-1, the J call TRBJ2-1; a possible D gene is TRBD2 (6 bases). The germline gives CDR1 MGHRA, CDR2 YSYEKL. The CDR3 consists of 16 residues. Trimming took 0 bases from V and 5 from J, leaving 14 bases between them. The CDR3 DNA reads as TGCGCCAGCAGCCAAGAAATTAGCGGTGGGGACAATGAGCAGTTCTTC. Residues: CASSQEISGGDNEQFF.